This section outlines one T cell receptor beta chain sequence together with its context. Its antigen is unidentified. Germline V gene data show CDR1 as MNHGY and CDR2 as SAAAGT. The CDR3 is 14 residues long. Trimming left V 6 bases short and J 0 bases short, with 9 bases between. Every sample yielded at least 6 million isolated PBMCs. This sample was taken from a study of blood T cells in healthy people across ages. The study's findings and limits: Diversity of TCR beta per million T cells declined in a roughly linear way with age.

Through a sample-barcoded 5' primer and a J-beta primer mix, a second PCR was run for 7 to 11 cycles. Individual samples furnished no less than 3 million CDR3-containing paired-end reads apiece. One entry per CDR3 protein results from TCRdb running MiXCR on the 5' RACE reads. In the table there are about 2 million distinct CDR3 sequences, roughly 49% of which are singletons. The V call is TRBV6-8, the J call TRBJ2-4; D remains unclear. This sequence was found in a woman aged 40 to 49 in good health. Material: blood. CDR3 nucleotide sequence: TGTGCCAGCAGATGGACCTTAGCCAAAAACATTCAGTACTTC. Translated, it gives CASRWTLAKNIQYF.